This paragraph covers one T cell receptor (beta chain) sequence. This clone showed up just once. Its target antigen remains unknown. Base qualities are not at hand, and no much larger clone is one base apart. These data originate in a study of radiotherapy plus CTLA-4 blockade in lung cancer (dated by TCRdb to 2016 to 2018). A note on the overall study: Objective responses were observed in about a sixth of enrolled patients, and disease control was achieved in around 28%. Study-level results and caveats: TCR clones derived from tumors expanded in peripheral blood after treatment with radiotherapy and ipilimumab. The strongest predictors of response were reported to be early dynamic shifts in blood T cell clones along with a rise in serum interferon-beta following radiation.

The library came from the immunoSEQ multiplex PCR assay. In TCRdb, the immuneACCESS table is reduced to in-frame sequences with V and J assigned. These tables do not hold every clone; where another copy was compared, an unresolved V gene accounts for under half, and the others remain unexplained. The sample records about 80,000 clones, around 87% of which are singletons. The ten largest clones capture around 0.85% of the sample. Including cysteine and phenylalanine, the CDR3 has 14 amino acids. Only the CDR3 DNA is retained, 42 bases long and in frame from the first base. V loses 2 bases of germline sequence and J loses 4 bases, and the interval between the two ends is 11 bases. Via the germline V gene, CDR1 is MDHEN and CDR2 SYDVKM. The study tested focal radiation therapy combined with CTLA-4 blockade (ipilimumab) in patients with chemo-refractory metastatic non-small-cell lung cancer.

The rearranged segments are TRBV28 and TRBJ1-2; there is no confident call for the D gene. The sequence derives from a human donor with non-small cell lung cancer who had stable disease on radiotherapy plus ipilimumab. Source: peripheral blood, taken from a patient treated with radiotherapy plus ipilimumab. The nucleotides are TGTGCCAGCAGTTTAGCCGAACAGCGCTATGGCTACACCTTC. Its amino acids are CASSLAEQRYGYTF.